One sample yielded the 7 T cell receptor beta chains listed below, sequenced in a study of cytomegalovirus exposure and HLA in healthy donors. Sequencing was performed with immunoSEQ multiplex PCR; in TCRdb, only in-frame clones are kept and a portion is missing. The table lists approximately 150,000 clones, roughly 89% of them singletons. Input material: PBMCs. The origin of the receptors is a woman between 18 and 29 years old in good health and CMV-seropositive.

The CDR3 spells CASSQAGQERNTIYF. CDR3 DNA: TGCGCCAGCAGCCAAGCCGGACAGGAGAGAAACACCATATATTTT. The rearrangement uses TRBV4-1 and TRBJ1-3; 7 bases match TRBD1. The CDR3 covers 15 residues. With V trimmed by 1 base and J by 5 bases, 5 bases remained unmatched. Germline V CDR1 and CDR2: MGHRA, YSYEKL.

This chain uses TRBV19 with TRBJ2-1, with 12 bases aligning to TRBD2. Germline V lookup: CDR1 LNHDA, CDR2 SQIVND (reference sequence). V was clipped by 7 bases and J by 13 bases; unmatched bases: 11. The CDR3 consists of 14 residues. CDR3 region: CASNAQGLAGPQFF. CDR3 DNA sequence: TGTGCCAGTAATGCTCAAGGACTAGCGGGACCTCAGTTCTTC.

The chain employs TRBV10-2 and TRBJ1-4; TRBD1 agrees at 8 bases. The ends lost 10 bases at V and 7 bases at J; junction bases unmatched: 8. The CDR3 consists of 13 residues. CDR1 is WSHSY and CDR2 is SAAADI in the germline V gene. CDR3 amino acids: CATGGTGGEKLFF. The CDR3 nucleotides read TGCGCCACCGGGGGGACAGGTGGTGAAAAACTGTTTTTT.

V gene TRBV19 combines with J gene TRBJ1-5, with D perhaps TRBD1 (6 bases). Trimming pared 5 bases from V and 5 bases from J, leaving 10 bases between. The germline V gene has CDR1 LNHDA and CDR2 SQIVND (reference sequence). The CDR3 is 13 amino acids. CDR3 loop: CASSPRQDQPQHF. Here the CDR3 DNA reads TGTGCCAGTAGTCCCCGACAGGATCAGCCCCAGCATTTT. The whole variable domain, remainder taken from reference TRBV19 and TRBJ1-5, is DGGITQSPKYLFRKEGQNVTLSCEQNLNHDAMYWYRQDPGQGLRLIYYSQIVNDFQKGDIAEGYSVSREKKESFPLTVTSAQKNPTAFYLCASSPRQDQPQHFGDGTRLSIL.

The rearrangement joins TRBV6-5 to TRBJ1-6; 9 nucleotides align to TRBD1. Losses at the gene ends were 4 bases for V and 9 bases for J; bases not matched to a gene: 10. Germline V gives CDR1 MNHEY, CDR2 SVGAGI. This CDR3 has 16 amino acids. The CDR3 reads CASSFRTGAKASPLHF. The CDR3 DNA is TGTGCCAGCAGTTTCAGGACAGGGGCAAAGGCTTCACCCCTCCACTTT.

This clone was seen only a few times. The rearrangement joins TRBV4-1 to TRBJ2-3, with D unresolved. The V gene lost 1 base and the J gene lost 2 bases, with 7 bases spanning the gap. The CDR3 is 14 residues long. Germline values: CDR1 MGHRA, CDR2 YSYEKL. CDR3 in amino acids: CASSQALATDTQYF. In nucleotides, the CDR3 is TGCGCCAGCAGCCAAGCCTTAGCCACAGATACGCAGTATTTT.

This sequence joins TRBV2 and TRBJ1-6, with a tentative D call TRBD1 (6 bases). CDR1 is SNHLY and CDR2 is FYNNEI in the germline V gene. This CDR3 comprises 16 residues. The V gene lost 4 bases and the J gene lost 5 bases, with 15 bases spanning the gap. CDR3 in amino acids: CASSAYGTPNNSPLHF. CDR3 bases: TGTGCCAGCAGTGCGTACGGGACACCTAATAATTCACCCCTCCACTTT.